This TCR beta chain originates from a study of response to subunit inactivated influenza vaccine. Points from the study as a whole: After each seasonal influenza vaccination, few new T cells are recruited, the authors suggested.

With V trimmed by 2 bases and J by 2 bases, 1 base remained unmatched. This CDR3 region has 15 residues. The germline CDR1 and CDR2 sequences are MNHEY and SVGEGT. This clonotype has at least ten counts. Its specificity is unknown. TCRdb analysed the RT-PCR reads with MiXCR anew, one entry per CDR3 protein. The sample has some 180,000 distinct CDR3 sequences; around a tenth are singletons. This specimen was non-naive T cells sorted from PBMCs, taken on the day of vaccination. This chain uses TRBV6-2 or TRBV6-3 with TRBJ2-1, with 9 bases that match TRBD2. The sequence was collected from a man over 45 who received an inactivated influenza vaccine. This CDR3 is CASSYTSGPYNEQFF. The CDR3 nucleotides are TGTGCCAGCAGTTACACTAGCGGGCCCTACAATGAGCAGTTCTTC.